Presented here are 14 T cell receptor beta chains from one specimen sequenced in a study of T-cell memory formation after mild COVID-19 (dated by TCRdb to 2020 to 2022). The protocol used for the library was 5' RACE. Reads for this sample came from an Illumina NovaSeq 6000. TCRdb itself trimmed the public reads at Q25 with fastp, ran MiXCR and retained productive beta chains. Rows are combined by CDR3 protein, so each entry shows the most common genes and DNA. The sample table records fewer than 650,000 distinct CDR3 sequences; roughly a sixth of these occur just once. Around 7.8% of the sample comes from the top ten. The sample taken for sequencing was PBMCs or a T cell subset sorted from them (not recorded which). Source of these receptors: an adult woman who had mild COVID-19 (a few samples of this study predate the infection). The sample titles of this study are shuffled in the database, so cell type and time point are left out; the donor was told from shared clones.

The chain has TRBV27 and TRBJ2-1; D gene ambiguous. Per the germline V gene, CDR1 is MNHEY and CDR2 is SMNVEV (reference sequence). CDR3 length equals 14 residues. The V end lost 6 bases, the J end lost 0 bases, and 9 bases lay between the germline ends. The CDR3, as DNA: TGTGCCAGCAGCAGAGCCCACTCCTACAATGAGCAGTTCTTC. It translates to CASSRAHSYNEQFF.

The chain combines TRBV7-9 with TRBJ2-3; possible D gene TRBD1, 5 bases. Trimming took 5 bases from V and 1 from J, leaving 10 bases between them. The CDR3 loop spans 14 amino acids. In germline, CDR1 is SEHNR, CDR2 FQNEAQ (reference sequence). The CDR3 DNA reads as TGTGCCAGCAGCATGAAAGGGGGCACAGATACGCAGTATTTT. This gives the protein CASSMKGGTDTQYF.

This clonotype was observed a few times. This chain joins TRBV19 and TRBJ2-7; 8 bases align to TRBD1. The CDR3 has 16 residues. The V segment lost 4 bases and the J segment 2 bases; nucleotides outside the gene matches: 10. Germline-derived CDR1 and CDR2 are LNHDA and SQIVND (reference sequence). In DNA, the CDR3 is TGTGCCAGTAGTAACCTAGACAGGGGAGCGCCCTACGAGCAGTACTTC. Translation: CASSNLDRGAPYEQYF.

V gene TRBV7-2 combines with J gene TRBJ2-1; D call uncertain. The germline V gene encodes CDR1 SGHTA and CDR2 FQGNSA. V was pared by 0 bases and J by 15 bases, with 12 bases between. The CDR3 contains 12 residues. CDR3 protein: CASSLASGSLFF. The CDR3 DNA reads as TGTGCCAGCAGCTTAGCCTCGGGTAGTTTGTTCTTC. Complete variable domain (other parts from reference TRBV7-2 and TRBJ2-1): GAGVSQSPSNKVTEKGKDVELRCDPISGHTALYWYRQSLGQGLEFLIYFQGNSAPDKSGLPSDRFSAERTGGSVSTLTIQRTQQEDSAVYLCASSLASGSLFFGPGTRLTVL.

The V and J genes are TRBV7-8 and TRBJ1-2, with 8 bases identical to TRBD1. V lost 5 bases, J lost 1 base, and 6 bases stayed unmatched. This CDR3 spans 15 amino acids. CDR1 and CDR2 (germline): SGHVS, FQNEAQ. The CDR3 region has the DNA TGTGCCAGCAGCCCGGGACAGGCCCTTAACTATGGCTACACCTTC. The encoded protein is CASSPGQALNYGYTF.

The rearrangement links TRBV20-1 to TRBJ2-2; 9 nucleotides agree with TRBD2. Germline V lookup: CDR1 DFQATT, CDR2 SNEGSKA (reference sequence). The CDR3 sequence is 14 residues long. Losses at the gene ends were 1 base for V and 4 bases for J; bases not matched to a gene: 1. The CDR3 nucleotides are TGCAGTGCTAGAGGGACTAGCGTCACCGGGGAGCTGTTTTTT. Translation: CSARGTSVTGELFF.

The chain couples TRBV7-9 to TRBJ1-6; TRBD1 matches at 7 bases. V shed 4 bases and J 6 bases; nucleotides not matched to a gene: 18. Germline loops: CDR1 SEHNR, CDR2 FQNEAQ (reference sequence). The CDR3 runs to 19 residues. The CDR3 nucleotides are TGTGCCAGCAGCTCCAAGGGGGCAAACCACGGCCCCCTTAATTCACCCCTCCACTTT. Translating it yields CASSSKGANHGPLNSPLHF.

This clonotype was counted between two and nine times. V and J are TRBV7-2 and TRBJ2-1, with TRBD2 matching 10 bases. Germline CDR1 reads SGHTA; CDR2 reads FQGNSA. The CDR3 has 15 amino acids. The V gene end was trimmed by 5 bases and the J gene end by 9 bases; junction bases not matched to a gene: 10. Here the CDR3 DNA reads TGTGCCAGCAGCCAGCGGGGGGGCCGTTTCGGTGAGCAGTTCTTC. This sequence encodes CASSQRGGRFGEQFF.

In this sample, this clonotype turned up a few times. This chain links TRBV12-3 or TRBV12-4 with TRBJ1-2, with D unclear. The CDR3 loop spans 13 amino acids. V lost 2 bases and J 3 bases, leaving 7 bases between the germline ends. This CDR3 is CASSLMVDYGYTF. The CDR3 DNA follows: TGTGCCAGCAGTTTAATGGTTGACTATGGCTACACCTTC.

V and J are TRBV11-3 and TRBJ2-3, with D perhaps being TRBD1 or TRBD2 (5 bases each). The V end was cut by 5 bases, the J end by 1 base, with 10 bases between. The CDR3 length is 14 residues. Germline V gene data show CDR1 as SGHNT and CDR2 as YENEEA. Here the CDR3 DNA reads TGTGCCAGCAGCCACAGAGGGGGCACAGATACGCAGTATTTT. Its protein product is CASSHRGGTDTQYF.

This clonotype was picked up a small number of times. This chain connects TRBV7-9 to TRBJ2-7, with unresolved D. Germline V gene sequence: CDR1 SEHNR, CDR2 FQNEAQ (reference sequence). Deletions cut 5 bases from V and 1 base from J, with 12 bases between. The CDR3 is 14 amino acids. The CDR3 is CASSASTGSYEQYF. CDR3 DNA sequence: TGTGCCAGCAGCGCCTCGACTGGGTCCTACGAGCAGTACTTC.

This chain connects TRBV5-1 to TRBJ2-7; D remains ambiguous. V was shortened by 0 bases and J by 6 bases, with 13 bases between the two germline ends. There are 14 residues in the CDR3. Per germline, CDR1 SGHRS and CDR2 YFSETQ. The CDR3 bases are TGCGCCAGCAGCTTGGGGCAGGCGGCCGCCGAGCAGTACTTC. Translated, it gives CASSLGQAAAEQYF.

The rearrangement joins TRBV4-2 to TRBJ1-1; 10 positions agree with TRBD1. The CDR3 extends over 16 amino acids. Looked up from germline, CDR1 is LGHNA and CDR2 is YNFKEQ. The V segment lost 5 bases and the J segment 4 bases; nucleotides outside the gene matches: 10. In DNA form, the CDR3 reads TGTGCCAGCAGCACCCGGGACAGGGGTGGGAGCACTGAAGCTTTCTTT. This translates into CASSTRDRGGSTEAFF.

This clonotype showed up many times. This chain links TRBV7-2 with TRBJ1-3; tentatively, D is TRBD1 (6 bases). The V gene lost 4 bases and the J gene lost 8 bases, with 21 bases spanning the gap. There are 16 residues in the CDR3. Germline V gene sequence: CDR1 SGHTA, CDR2 FQGNSA. CDR3 nucleotide sequence: TGTGCCAGCAGCTCCCACAGGGTGATAACTTGGGACACCATATATTTT. Translation gives CASSSHRVITWDTIYF.